This TCR beta chain originates from a study of blood T cell repertoires in COVID-19 (TCRdb year 2020). Background on the whole study: Samples from collaborators originated in the United States, Italy and Spain and spanned both the acute and convalescent phases of COVID-19. The dataset comprised deeply sampled blood TCRbeta repertoires from subjects exposed to, actively infected with, or recovered from COVID-19. The prospective study material was composed of cDNA or gDNA derived from T cells, B-cell-depleted T cells, or PBMCs. A de-identified subject ID, COVID-19 status, age in years and sex were almost always included in the sample metadata. The repertoires were released in a freely available public database meant as a resource for research on the immune response to SARS-CoV-2. The samples were drawn from the first 160 participants of the ongoing ImmuneRACE study and from more than 1,000 subjects provided by 6 global collaborators. HLA class I and class II types, where available, came from metadata supplied by the sample provider rather than from assay-based typing. Paper-wide results and their limitations: The quantity of clinical and demographic metadata differed by source and by participant and was supplied without curation.

Whole blood was collected in K2EDTA tubes by collaborating institutions according to the institutions' own protocols. For TCRbeta analysis, collaborator samples were shipped as frozen whole blood, as isolated PBMCs, or as DNA extracted from either sample type. Trimming takes 0 bases from V and 3 bases from J, and the germline ends sit 12 bases apart. The CDR3 sequence holds 15 residues, the cysteine and phenylalanine included. Solely the CDR3 DNA is kept, with 45 bases framed from the first base. Via the germline V gene, CDR1 is LGHNA and CDR2 YSLEER. With regard to this clone: Its antigen specificity is not known. Per-nucleotide qualities are absent, and no much larger clonotype sits a single base away.

TCRbeta CDR3 regions were amplified from genomic DNA using the immunoSEQ Assay, a bias-controlled multiplex PCR. Per the authors' processing: The number of nucleated cells in each sample was estimated from the amplification of reference gene primers within the assay. Sequence reads were collapsed and filtered to measure the absolute abundance of every unique TCRbeta CDR3 rearrangement. Productive Simpson clonality was computed per sample as the square root of Simpson's diversity index over productive rearrangements. In its TCRdb copy, this immuneACCESS table keeps in-frame sequences only and misses some clones. Where compared with another copy, unresolved V genes explain less than half of these, and the others have no known cause. Clone size and V and J calls were adopted from that table, with D and trimming inferred from the DNA. In all, the sample holds tens of thousands of clones, and around nine tenths of those were seen once. The ten largest clonotypes hold more than 4% of the sample.

Sequenced material: peripheral blood. The rearranged segments are TRBV4-3 and TRBJ2-7, and the D gene may be TRBD2, 5 bases matching. The TCR was taken from a human donor in a cohort sampled during active COVID-19. Here the CDR3 is given as CASSQDQAVHYEQYF. The bases are TGCGCCAGCAGCCAAGATCAAGCGGTGCACTACGAGCAGTACTTC.